The subject of this entry is one TCR beta chain. Its matching antigen is unknown. The data belong to a study of T cells expressing NK-cell markers. As for the study in general: All TCR beta repertoires analysed originated from sorted CD3+CD56+NKG2C+, CD3+CD56+NKG2C- and CD3+CD56-NKG2C+ T cells.

5'RACE template switching built TCR beta cDNA with unique molecular identifiers. From the 5' RACE reads, TCRdb lists one entry per CDR3 protein and no DNA. The sample's table shows 150,000 or so distinct CDR3 sequences. Study conclusions and caveats: Dominant NKG2C+ clonotypes in roughly six donors made up roughly 1.0-7.0% of CD8+ T cells.

This CDR3 has 15 amino acids. Germline loops: CDR1 SGHRS, CDR2 YFSETQ. The receptor's source is a woman aged 50 to 60 in good health. The chain links TRBV5-1 to TRBJ2-7; the TCRdb D gene call, TRBD1, has no DNA to confirm it. What was sequenced was blood T cells: a sorted CD56 or NKG2C T cell subset, CD4+ or CD8+ T cells, or bulk PBMC T cells (not recorded which). The CDR3 loop is CASSLGTGNSYEQYF.